These 3 T cell receptor beta chains came from one sample sequenced in a study of blood T cells in healthy people across ages. Primed by a sample-barcoded 5' primer and a J-beta primer mix, a second PCR proceeded for about 6 to 11 cycles. TCRdb re-analysed the 5' RACE reads in MiXCR, keeping a single row per CDR3 protein. In the table there are 1.5 million to 2 million distinct CDR3 sequences, 49% of which are singletons. The sample consisted of blood. The receptors were gathered from a middle-aged woman in good health.

This clonotype was counted between two and nine times. The gene calls are TRBV20-1 and TRBJ1-4; 8 nucleotides align to TRBD1. The CDR3 runs 15 residues. Germline loops: CDR1 DFQATT, CDR2 SNEGSKA (reference sequence). After removal of 0 bases from V and 2 bases from J, the junction contained 2 bases not matched to a gene. Here the CDR3 reads CSARDHRGTNEKLFF. CDR3 nucleotides: TGCAGTGCTAGAGACCACAGGGGGACTAATGAAAAACTGTTTTTT.

The rearrangement links TRBV10-3 to TRBJ2-1; weak D call: TRBD1 (5 bases). Looked up from germline, CDR1 is ENHRY and CDR2 is SYGVKD. The V and J ends lost 4 bases and 5 bases respectively, with 12 bases between them. CDR3 size: 14 residues. In DNA, the CDR3 is TGTGCCATCAGTGGTCGTGGGGCGGACAATGAGCAGTTCTTC. Translating it yields CAISGRGADNEQFF.

This rearrangement joins TRBV5-1 to TRBJ2-7; D is unresolved. The V gene lost 8 bases and the J gene lost 0 bases, with 12 bases spanning the gap. Germline lookup yields CDR1 SGHRS and CDR2 YFSETQ. The CDR3 consists of 13 residues. In DNA, the CDR3 is TGCGCCAGGCTCCTGAGACACTCCTACGAGCAGTACTTC. It translates to CARLLRHSYEQYF.